This T cell receptor beta chain was identified in a study of cytomegalovirus exposure and HLA in healthy donors. This clone is a singleton in its sample. Germline CDR1 reads GTSNPN; CDR2 reads SVGIG (reference sequence). The CDR3 sequence is 13 residues long. The trim removed 2 bases at V and 12 bases at J, leaving 11 bases unmatched. Amplification used 60 Vbeta primers and 13 Jbeta primers. Sequenced by immunoSEQ multiplex PCR; TCRdb stores in-frame clones only, minus some. The sample includes 150,000 or so clones, about four fifths of them seen just once. The origin of this receptor is a man aged 18-30 years in good health and CMV-seronegative. The chain has TRBV30 and TRBJ1-2; 8 nucleotides align to TRBD1. The sequenced sample consisted of PBMCs. The CDR3 loop is CAWSLRDRLTNTF. The CDR3 DNA reads TGTGCCTGGAGTCTCCGGGACAGGCTTACAAACACCTTC.